This T cell receptor (beta chain) was sequenced during a study of blood T cell repertoires in COVID-19. The wider study: The United States, Italy and Spain provided the acute and convalescent COVID-19 samples. Nucleic acid was either cDNA or gDNA, and it came from T cells, B-cell-depleted T cells, or PBMCs.

As handled by the study authors: The assay estimated nucleated cells by amplifying reference gene primers. The table came from immunoSEQ multiplex PCR; TCRdb's copy has only in-frame clones and leaves some out. That table gives V, J and clone size, and the DNA gave D and trimming. The sample has some 110,000 clones; 65% to 85% are singletons. The germline V gene encodes CDR1 SQVTM and CDR2 ANQGSEA. The CDR3 loop spans 13 amino acids. V was pared by 7 bases and J by 2 bases, with 14 bases between. V gene TRBV29-1 combines with J gene TRBJ1-1, with TRBD1 as a possible D gene (6 bases). Sequencing used peripheral blood. This receptor was taken from an older woman with acute or convalescent COVID-19. The CDR3 coding sequence is TGCAGCGCCGAGGCACAGGGCAACACTGAAGCTTTCTTT. Encoded protein: CSAEAQGNTEAFF.